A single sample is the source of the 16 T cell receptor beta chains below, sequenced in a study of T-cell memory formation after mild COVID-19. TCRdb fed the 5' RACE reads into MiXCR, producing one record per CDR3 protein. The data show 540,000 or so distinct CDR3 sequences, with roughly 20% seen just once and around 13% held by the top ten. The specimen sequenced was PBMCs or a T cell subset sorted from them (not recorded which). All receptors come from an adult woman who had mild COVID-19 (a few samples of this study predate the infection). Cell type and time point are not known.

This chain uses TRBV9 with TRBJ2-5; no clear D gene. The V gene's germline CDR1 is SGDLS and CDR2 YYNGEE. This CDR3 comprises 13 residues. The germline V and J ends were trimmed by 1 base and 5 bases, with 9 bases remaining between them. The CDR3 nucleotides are TGTGCCAGCAGCGTAAGGTCGATGGAGACCCAGTACTTC. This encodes CASSVRSMETQYF.

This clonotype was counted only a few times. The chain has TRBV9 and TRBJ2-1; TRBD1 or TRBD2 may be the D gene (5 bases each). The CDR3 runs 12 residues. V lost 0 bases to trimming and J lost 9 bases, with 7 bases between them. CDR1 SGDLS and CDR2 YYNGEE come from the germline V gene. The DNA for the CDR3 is TGTGCCAGCAGCGTAGTGGGGGTTGAGCAGTTCTTC. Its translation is CASSVVGVEQFF.

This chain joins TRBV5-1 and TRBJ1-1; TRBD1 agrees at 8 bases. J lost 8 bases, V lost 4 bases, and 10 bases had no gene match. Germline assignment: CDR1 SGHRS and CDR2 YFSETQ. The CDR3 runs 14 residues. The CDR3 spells CASSLGGQVDEAFF. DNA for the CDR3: TGCGCCAGCAGCCTAGGGGGACAGGTCGACGAAGCTTTCTTT.

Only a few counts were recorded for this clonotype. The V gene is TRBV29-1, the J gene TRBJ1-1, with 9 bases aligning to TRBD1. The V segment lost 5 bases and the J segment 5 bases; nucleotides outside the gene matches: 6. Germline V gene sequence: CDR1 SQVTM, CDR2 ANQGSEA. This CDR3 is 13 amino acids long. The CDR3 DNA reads TGCAGCGTTACCGGGACAGGGTGGACTGAAGCTTTCTTT. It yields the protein CSVTGTGWTEAFF. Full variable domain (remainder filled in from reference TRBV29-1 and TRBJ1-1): SAVISQKPSRDICQRGTSLTIQCQVDSQVTMMFWYRQQPGQSLTLIATANQGSEATYESGFVIDKFPISRPNLTFSTLTVSNMSPEDSSIYLCSVTGTGWTEAFFGQGTRLTVV.

CDR3 DNA sequence: TGTGCCAGCTCGACAGGGGATCGGGAAGCTTTCTTT. Amino acids: CASSTGDREAFF. This chain uses TRBV6-5 with TRBJ1-1; 8 positions match TRBD1. The length of the CDR3 is 12 residues. The germline CDR1 and CDR2 sequences are MNHEY and SVGAGI. V shed 8 bases, J shed 8 bases, and the junction held 7 bases outside the gene matches.

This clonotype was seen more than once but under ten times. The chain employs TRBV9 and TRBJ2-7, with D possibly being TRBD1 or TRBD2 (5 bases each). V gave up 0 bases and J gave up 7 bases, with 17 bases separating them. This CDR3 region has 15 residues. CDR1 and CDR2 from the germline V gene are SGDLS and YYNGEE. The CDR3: CASSVDGTLIEEQYF. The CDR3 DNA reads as TGTGCCAGCAGCGTAGATGGGACGCTAATCGAAGAGCAGTACTTC.

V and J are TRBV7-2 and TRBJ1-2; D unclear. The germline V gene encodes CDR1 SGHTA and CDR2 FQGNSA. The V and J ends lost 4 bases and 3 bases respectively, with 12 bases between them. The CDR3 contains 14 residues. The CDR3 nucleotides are TGTGCCAGCAGCTCCCCACCGGGGTACTATGGCTACACCTTC. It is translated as CASSSPPGYYGYTF. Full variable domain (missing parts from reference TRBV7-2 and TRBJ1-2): GAGVSQSPSNKVTEKGKDVELRCDPISGHTALYWYRQSLGQGLEFLIYFQGNSAPDKSGLPSDRFSAERTGGSVSTLTIQRTQQEDSAVYLCASSSPPGYYGYTFGSGTRLTVV.

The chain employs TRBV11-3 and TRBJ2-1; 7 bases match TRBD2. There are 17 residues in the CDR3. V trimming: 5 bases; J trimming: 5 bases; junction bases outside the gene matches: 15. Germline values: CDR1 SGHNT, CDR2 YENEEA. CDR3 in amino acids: CASSPLLGVTSDNEQFF. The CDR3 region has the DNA TGTGCCAGCAGCCCCCTGCTTGGGGTCACTAGCGACAATGAGCAGTTCTTC.

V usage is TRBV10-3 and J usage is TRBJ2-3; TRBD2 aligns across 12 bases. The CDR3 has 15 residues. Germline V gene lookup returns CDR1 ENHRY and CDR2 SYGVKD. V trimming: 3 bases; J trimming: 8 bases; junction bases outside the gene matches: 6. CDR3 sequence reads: CAISEASGGAGTQYF. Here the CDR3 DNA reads TGTGCCATCAGTGAAGCTAGCGGGGGGGCAGGTACGCAGTATTTT.

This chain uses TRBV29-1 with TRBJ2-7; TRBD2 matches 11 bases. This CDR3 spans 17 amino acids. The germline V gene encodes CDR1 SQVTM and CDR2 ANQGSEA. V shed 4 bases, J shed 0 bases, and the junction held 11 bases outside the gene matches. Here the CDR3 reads CSVVSSYLAGGSYEQYF. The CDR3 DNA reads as TGCAGCGTTGTATCCTCCTACCTAGCGGGGGGCTCCTACGAGCAGTACTTC.

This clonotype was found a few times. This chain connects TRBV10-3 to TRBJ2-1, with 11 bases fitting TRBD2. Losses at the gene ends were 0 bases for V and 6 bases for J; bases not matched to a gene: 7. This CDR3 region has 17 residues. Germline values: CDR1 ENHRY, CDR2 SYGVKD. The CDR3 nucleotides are TGTGCCATCAGTGAGTCGGTAGCGGGGGGGCCGGGCAATGAGCAGTTCTTC. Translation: CAISESVAGGPGNEQFF.

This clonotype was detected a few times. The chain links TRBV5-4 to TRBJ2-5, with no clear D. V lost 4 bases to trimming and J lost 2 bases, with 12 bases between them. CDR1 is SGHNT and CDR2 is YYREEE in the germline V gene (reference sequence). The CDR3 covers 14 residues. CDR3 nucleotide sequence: TGTGCCAGCAGCACGCCCCGGGTGCAAGAGACCCAGTACTTC. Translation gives CASSTPRVQETQYF.

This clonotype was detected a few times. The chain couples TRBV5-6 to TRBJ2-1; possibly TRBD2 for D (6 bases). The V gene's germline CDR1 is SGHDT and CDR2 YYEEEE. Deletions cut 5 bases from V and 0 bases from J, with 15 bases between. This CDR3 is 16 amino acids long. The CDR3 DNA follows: TGTGCCAGCAGTTCAAAACGGGAGAGCTCCTACAATGAGCAGTTCTTC. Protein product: CASSSKRESSYNEQFF.

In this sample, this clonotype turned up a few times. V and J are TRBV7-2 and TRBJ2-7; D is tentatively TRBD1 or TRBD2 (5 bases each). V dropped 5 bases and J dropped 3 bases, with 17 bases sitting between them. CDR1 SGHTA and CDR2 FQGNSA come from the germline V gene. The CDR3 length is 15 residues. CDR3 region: CASSPERGASYEQYF. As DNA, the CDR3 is TGTGCCAGCAGCCCCGAGAGGGGTGCGAGCTACGAGCAGTACTTC.

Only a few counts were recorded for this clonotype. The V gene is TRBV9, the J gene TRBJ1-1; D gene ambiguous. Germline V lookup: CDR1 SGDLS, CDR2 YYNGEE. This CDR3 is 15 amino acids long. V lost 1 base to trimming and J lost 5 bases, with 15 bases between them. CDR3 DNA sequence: TGTGCCAGCAGCGTACAGTATTATGTGGATACTGAAGCTTTCTTT. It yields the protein CASSVQYYVDTEAFF.

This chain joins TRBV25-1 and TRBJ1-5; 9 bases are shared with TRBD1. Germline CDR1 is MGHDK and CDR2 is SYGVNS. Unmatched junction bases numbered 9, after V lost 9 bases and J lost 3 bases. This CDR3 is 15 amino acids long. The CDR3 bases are TGTGCCAGTAGACCCGGGACAGGGTACAATCAGCCCCAGCATTTT. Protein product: CASRPGTGYNQPQHF.